This entry lists 15 T cell receptor beta chains sequenced from one sample in a study of OX40 agonist ivuxolimab in advanced cancers. Here immunoSEQ multiplex PCR was the method, and the copy in TCRdb shows in-frame clones only, minus some. Of about 36,000 clones in the sample, around nine tenths were seen once. The sequencing used CD4+ or CD8+ T cells sorted from blood, collected in a trial of the OX40 agonist ivuxolimab. The receptors derive from an adult with an advanced solid tumor such as melanoma, head and neck, liver or kidney cancer.

This rearrangement joins TRBV5-6 to TRBJ2-4, with D tentatively TRBD1 (6 bases). V was trimmed by 0 bases and J by 4 bases, leaving 14 bases between them. The CDR3 extends over 16 amino acids. Germline CDR1 reads SGHDT; CDR2 reads YYEEEE. The CDR3 DNA is TGTGCCAGCAGCTTGGGAGGACAGCCAGGGAAAAACATTCAGTACTTC. Protein sequence: CASSLGGQPGKNIQYF.

A single count supports this clone. The V call is TRBV11-2, the J call TRBJ2-7; D is undetermined. Trimming shortened V by 0 bases and J by 2 bases, and 8 bases separated the two germline ends. Germline V gives CDR1 SGHAT, CDR2 FQNNGV. The CDR3 is made up of 14 amino acids. The chain's CDR3 is CASSLEFSPYEQYF. In nucleotides, the CDR3 is TGTGCCAGCAGCTTAGAATTTTCCCCCTACGAGCAGTACTTC.

V gene TRBV28 combines with J gene TRBJ1-5; D gene ambiguous. Trimming cost V 5 bases and J 0 bases, with 14 bases left between them. This CDR3 region has 16 residues. CDR1 and CDR2 from the germline V gene are MDHEN and SYDVKM. CDR3 DNA: TGTGCCAGCAGTACTGGGCCCCCCTATAGCAATCAGCCCCAGCATTTT. Translated, it gives CASSTGPPYSNQPQHF.

The V gene is TRBV4-3, the J gene TRBJ2-2, with D unclear. The germline V and J ends were trimmed by 1 base and 1 base, with 7 bases remaining between them. Germline-derived CDR1 and CDR2 are LGHNA and YSLEER. CDR3 length: 15 residues. This chain's CDR3 is CASSQVAMNTGELFF. CDR3 bases: TGCGCCAGCAGCCAAGTTGCGATGAACACCGGGGAGCTGTTTTTT.

The chain joins TRBV27 to TRBJ2-1; TRBD2 might be the D (6 bases). CDR3 length: 15 amino acids. V lost 4 bases and J lost 0, with 10 bases in between. Per germline, CDR1 MNHEY and CDR2 SMNVEV (reference sequence). DNA of the CDR3: TGTGCCAGCAGTTCCTCTAGCGTCTCCTACAATGAGCAGTTCTTC. It encodes CASSSSSVSYNEQFF.

The chain carries TRBV6-5 and TRBJ2-1, with 9 bases aligning to TRBD2. This CDR3 region has 12 residues. With 5 bases clipped from V and 10 bases from J, the junction kept 3 bases outside the gene matches. Germline loops: CDR1 MNHEY, CDR2 SVGAGI. CDR3 region: CASSQGLAEQFF. The CDR3 nucleotides read TGTGCCAGCAGTCAAGGACTAGCGGAGCAGTTCTTC.

This rearrangement joins TRBV27 to TRBJ1-3; D gene unclear. Trimming stripped 1 base from V and 4 bases from J, with 14 bases between. The germline V gene encodes CDR1 MNHEY and CDR2 SMNVEV (reference sequence). This CDR3 region has 16 residues. The CDR3 coding sequence is TGTGCCAGCAGTTTATATGGGTTCTCGGGAGGAAACACCATATATTTT. As protein: CASSLYGFSGGNTIYF.

This chain links TRBV7-2 with TRBJ2-1; D not resolved. V lost 1 base and J lost 6, with 13 bases in between. The CDR3 contains 15 residues. Germline lookup yields CDR1 SGHTA and CDR2 FQGNSA. CDR3 nucleotide sequence: TGTGCCAGCAGCTTAGTCGGCCCGACGCCCAATGAGCAGTTCTTC. Translating gives CASSLVGPTPNEQFF.

Only one count was recorded for this clone. The J gene is TRBJ2-7, the V gene TRBV27; D is possibly TRBD1 or TRBD2 (6 bases each). V lost 2 bases, J lost 2 bases, and 10 bases lay in between. Germline V gene lookup returns CDR1 MNHEY and CDR2 SMNVEV (reference sequence). The CDR3 consists of 14 residues. For the CDR3, the DNA is TGTGCCAGCAGTTTAGGGGGGCCCGCCTACGAGCAGTACTTC. Translation: CASSLGGPAYEQYF.

The chain is built from TRBV7-7 and TRBJ2-3; D might be TRBD1 or TRBD2, each matching 5 bases. The CDR3 covers 14 residues. CDR1 and CDR2 (germline): SSHAT, FNYEAQ (reference sequence). V was shortened by 5 bases and J by 4 bases, with 13 bases between the two germline ends. The CDR3, as DNA: TGTGCCAGCAGCCTCAGGCGAGGGGCAGATACGCAGTATTTT. Translated, it gives CASSLRRGADTQYF.

V and J are TRBV11-3 and TRBJ1-1; 12 nucleotides agree with TRBD1. Germline V CDR1 and CDR2: SGHNT, YENEEA. The CDR3 is made up of 18 amino acids. V was pared by 5 bases and J by 2 bases, with 12 bases of the junction left unmatched. CDR3 in DNA: TGTGCCAGCAGCCCCGAAGCCGGGACAGGGGGCGAAAACACTGAAGCTTTCTTT. The encoded protein is CASSPEAGTGGENTEAFF.

This sequence joins TRBV4-3 and TRBJ1-2; possible D gene TRBD1, 5 bases. The CDR3 spans 15 residues. Germline CDR1 LGHNA, CDR2 YSLEER. V was cut by 2 bases and J by 2 bases, with 12 bases left in between. CDR3 protein: CASSQSRWGNYGYTF. The CDR3 DNA follows: TGCGCCAGCAGCCAATCCCGGTGGGGGAACTATGGCTACACCTTC.

The J gene is TRBJ2-1, the V gene TRBV7-9, with a tentative D call TRBD2 (6 bases). In germline, CDR1 is SEHNR, CDR2 FQNEAQ (reference sequence). The length of the CDR3 is 17 residues. Trimming cost V 7 bases and J 2 bases, with 21 bases left between them. The CDR3 DNA reads as TGTGCCAGCACCGGGGGATGGCCGCAAGCTGCCTACAATGAGCAGTTCTTC. It encodes CASTGGWPQAAYNEQFF.

The sample holds a few counts of this clone. The chain couples TRBV10-1 to TRBJ2-7; D unclear. CDR1 and CDR2 (germline): WNHNN, SYGVQD (reference sequence). V dropped 2 bases and J dropped 0 bases, with 14 bases sitting between them. The CDR3 is made up of 16 amino acids. The CDR3 spells CASSEQCGAASYEQYF. The CDR3 DNA reads as TGCGCCAGCAGTGAGCAGTGTGGTGCGGCCTCCTACGAGCAGTACTTC.

The chain is built from TRBV5-8 and TRBJ2-2; TRBD1 is a possible D gene (7 bases). The V gene lost 6 bases and the J gene lost 3 bases, with 18 bases spanning the gap. Per germline, CDR1 SGHTS and CDR2 YDEGEE. The CDR3 runs to 16 residues. This CDR3 reads CASNKAGQIYTGELFF. CDR3 in DNA: TGTGCCAGCAACAAGGCGGGACAGATATACACCGGGGAGCTGTTTTTT.